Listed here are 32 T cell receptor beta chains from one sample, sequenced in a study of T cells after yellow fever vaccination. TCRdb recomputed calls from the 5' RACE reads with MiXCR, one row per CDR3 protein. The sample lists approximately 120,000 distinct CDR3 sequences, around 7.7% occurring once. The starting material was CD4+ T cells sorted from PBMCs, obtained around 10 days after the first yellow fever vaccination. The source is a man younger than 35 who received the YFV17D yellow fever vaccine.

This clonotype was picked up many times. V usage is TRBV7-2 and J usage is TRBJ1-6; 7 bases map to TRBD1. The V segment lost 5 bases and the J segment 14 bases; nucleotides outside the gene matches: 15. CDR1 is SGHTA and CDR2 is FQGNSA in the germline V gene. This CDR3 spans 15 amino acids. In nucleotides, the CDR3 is TGTGCCAGCAGCGTGACCCGGGACAGCATTGGGGCCCTCCACTTT. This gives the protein CASSVTRDSIGALHF.

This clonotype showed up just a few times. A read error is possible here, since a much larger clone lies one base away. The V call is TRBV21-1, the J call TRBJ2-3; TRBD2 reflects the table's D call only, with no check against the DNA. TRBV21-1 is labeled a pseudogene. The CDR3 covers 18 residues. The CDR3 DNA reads TGTGCCAGCATCAAAGCAACTAGCGGGGGACCTAGCACAGATACGCAGTATTTT. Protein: CASIKATSGGPSTDTQYF.

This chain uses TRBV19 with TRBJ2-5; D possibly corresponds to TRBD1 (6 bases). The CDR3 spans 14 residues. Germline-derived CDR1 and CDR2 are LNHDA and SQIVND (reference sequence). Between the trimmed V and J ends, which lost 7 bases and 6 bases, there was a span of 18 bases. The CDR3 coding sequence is TGTGCCAGTATGGGTGATGGGGGCTTAAAGACCCAGTACTTC. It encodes CASMGDGGLKTQYF. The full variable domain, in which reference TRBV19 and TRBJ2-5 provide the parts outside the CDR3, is DGGITQSPKYLFRKEGQNVTLSCEQNLNHDAMYWYRQDPGQGLRLIYYSQIVNDFQKGDIAEGYSVSREKKESFPLTVTSAQKNPTAFYLCASMGDGGLKTQYFGPGTRLLVL.

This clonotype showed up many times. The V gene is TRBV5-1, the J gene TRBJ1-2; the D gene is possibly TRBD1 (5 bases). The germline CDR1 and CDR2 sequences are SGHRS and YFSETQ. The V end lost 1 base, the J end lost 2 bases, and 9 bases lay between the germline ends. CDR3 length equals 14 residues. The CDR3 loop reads CASSLTTENYGYTF. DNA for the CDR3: TGCGCCAGCAGCTTGACGACAGAGAACTATGGCTACACCTTC.

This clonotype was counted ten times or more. CDR3 protein: CARTEGSRETQYF. CDR3 in DNA: TGTGCCCGTACTGAGGGCAGTAGAGAGACCCAGTACTTC. V usage is TRBV19 and J usage is TRBJ2-5; a possible D gene is TRBD2 (5 bases). V lost 11 bases to trimming and J lost 4 bases, with 17 bases between them. Germline lookup yields CDR1 LNHDA and CDR2 SQIVND (reference sequence). The CDR3 length is 13 residues.

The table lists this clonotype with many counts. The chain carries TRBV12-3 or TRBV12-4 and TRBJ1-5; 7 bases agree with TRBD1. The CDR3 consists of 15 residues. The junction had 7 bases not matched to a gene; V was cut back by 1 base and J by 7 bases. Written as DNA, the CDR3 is TGTGCCAGCAGTTTAGGGGGGACAGTGGGCCAGCCCCAGCATTTT. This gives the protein CASSLGGTVGQPQHF.

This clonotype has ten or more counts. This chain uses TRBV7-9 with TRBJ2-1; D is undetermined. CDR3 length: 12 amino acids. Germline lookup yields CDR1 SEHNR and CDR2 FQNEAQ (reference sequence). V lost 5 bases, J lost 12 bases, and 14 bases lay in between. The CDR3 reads CASSNDPRVQFF. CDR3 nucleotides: TGTGCCAGCAGCAATGACCCTAGAGTGCAGTTCTTC. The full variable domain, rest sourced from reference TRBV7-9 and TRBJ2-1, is DTGVSQNPRHKITKRGQNVTFRCDPISEHNRLYWYRQTLGQGPEFLTYFQNEAQLEKSRLLSDRFSAERPKGSFSTLEIQRTEQGDSAMYLCASSNDPRVQFFGPGTRLTVL.

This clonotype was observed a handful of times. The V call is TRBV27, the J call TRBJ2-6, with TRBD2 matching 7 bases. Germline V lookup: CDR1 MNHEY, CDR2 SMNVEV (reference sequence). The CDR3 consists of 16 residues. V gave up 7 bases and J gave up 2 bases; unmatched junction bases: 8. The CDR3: CASNGGGTAGANVLTF. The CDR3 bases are TGTGCCAGCAATGGGGGGGGAACGGCTGGGGCCAACGTCCTGACTTTC. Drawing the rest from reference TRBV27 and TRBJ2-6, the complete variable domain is EAQVTQNPRYLITVTGKKLTVTCSQNMNHEYMSWYRQDPGLGLRQIYYSMNVEVTDKGDVPEGYKVSRKEKRNFPLILESPSPNQTSLYFCASNGGGTAGANVLTFGAGSRLTVL.

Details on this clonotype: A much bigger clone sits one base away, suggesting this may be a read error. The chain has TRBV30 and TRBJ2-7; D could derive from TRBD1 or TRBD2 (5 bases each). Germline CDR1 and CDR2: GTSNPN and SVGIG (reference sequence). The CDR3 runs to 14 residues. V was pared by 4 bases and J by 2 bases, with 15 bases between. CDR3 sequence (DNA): TGTGCCTGGACCGCCCGGGACGGGACCTACGAGCAGTACTTC. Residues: CAWTARDGTYEQYF.

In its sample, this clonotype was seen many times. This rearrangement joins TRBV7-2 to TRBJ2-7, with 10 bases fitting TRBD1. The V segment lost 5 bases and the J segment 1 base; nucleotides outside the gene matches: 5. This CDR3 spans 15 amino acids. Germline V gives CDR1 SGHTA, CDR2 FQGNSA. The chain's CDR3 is CASSAGQGVSYEQYV. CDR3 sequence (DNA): TGTGCCAGCAGCGCCGGACAGGGGGTATCCTACGAGCAGTACGTC.

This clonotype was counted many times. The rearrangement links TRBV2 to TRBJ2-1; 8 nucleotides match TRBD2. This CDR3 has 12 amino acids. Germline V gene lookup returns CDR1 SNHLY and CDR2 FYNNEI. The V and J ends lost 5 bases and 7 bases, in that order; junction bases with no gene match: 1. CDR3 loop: CASSSGGNEQFF. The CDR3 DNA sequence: TGTGCCAGCAGTTCGGGGGGGAATGAGCAGTTCTTC.

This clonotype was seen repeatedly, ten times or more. CDR3 region: CASSLVSGAGGGTEAFF. CDR3 nucleotides: TGTGCCAGCAGCTTAGTGTCTGGGGCGGGGGGCGGAACTGAAGCTTTCTTT. V is TRBV11-2 and J is TRBJ1-1; D may be TRBD1 (6 bases). Germline V CDR1 and CDR2: SGHAT, FQNNGV. V lost 1 base to trimming and J lost 5 bases, with 20 bases between them. The CDR3 length is 17 residues.

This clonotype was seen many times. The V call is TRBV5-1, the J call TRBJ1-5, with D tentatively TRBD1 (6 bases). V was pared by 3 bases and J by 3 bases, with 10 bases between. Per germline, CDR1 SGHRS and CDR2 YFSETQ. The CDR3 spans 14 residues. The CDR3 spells CASSSGQPNQPQHF. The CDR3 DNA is TGCGCCAGCAGCTCAGGACAGCCCAATCAGCCCCAGCATTTT.

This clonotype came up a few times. The CDR3, as DNA: TGTGCCATCAGTTTCAGCGGGGGCTCCTACAATGAGCAGTTCTTC. Translating it yields CAISFSGGSYNEQFF. This chain joins TRBV10-3 and TRBJ2-1; 8 bases map to TRBD2. Trimming took 5 bases from V and 0 from J; bases not matched to a gene: 3. From germline, CDR1 is ENHRY and CDR2 SYGVKD. The CDR3 has 15 residues.

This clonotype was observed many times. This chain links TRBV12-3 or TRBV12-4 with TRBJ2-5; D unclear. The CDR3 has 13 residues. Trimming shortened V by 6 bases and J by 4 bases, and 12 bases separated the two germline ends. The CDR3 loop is CASSQGYRETQYF. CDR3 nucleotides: TGTGCCAGCAGCCAAGGGTATCGAGAGACCCAGTACTTC.

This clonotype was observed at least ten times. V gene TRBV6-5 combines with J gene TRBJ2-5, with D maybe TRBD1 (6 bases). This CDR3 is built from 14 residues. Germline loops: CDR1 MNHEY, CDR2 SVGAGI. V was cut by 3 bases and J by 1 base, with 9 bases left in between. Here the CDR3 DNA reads TGTGCCAGCAGTTATAGGGGGATCCAAGAGACCCAGTACTTC. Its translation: CASSYRGIQETQYF.

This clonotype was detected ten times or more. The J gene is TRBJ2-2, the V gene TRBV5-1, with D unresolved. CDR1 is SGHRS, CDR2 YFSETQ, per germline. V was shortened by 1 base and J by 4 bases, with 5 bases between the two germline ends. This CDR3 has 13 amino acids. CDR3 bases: TGCGCCAGCAGCTTGTCCCCCACCGGGGAGCTGTTTTTT. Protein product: CASSLSPTGELFF.

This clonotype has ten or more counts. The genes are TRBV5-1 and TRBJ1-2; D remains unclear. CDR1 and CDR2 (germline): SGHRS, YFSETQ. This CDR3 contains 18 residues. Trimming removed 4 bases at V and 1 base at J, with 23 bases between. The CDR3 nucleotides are TGCGCCAGCAGCCGGGCCGGGATAATGGCACCCAATAACTATGGCTACACCTTC. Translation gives CASSRAGIMAPNNYGYTF.

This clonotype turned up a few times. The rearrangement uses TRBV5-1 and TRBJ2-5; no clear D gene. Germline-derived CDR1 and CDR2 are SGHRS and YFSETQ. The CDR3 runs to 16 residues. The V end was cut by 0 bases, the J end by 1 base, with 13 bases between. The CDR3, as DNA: TGCGCCAGCAGCTTGGTGGGGTCTACTTCCCAAGAGACCCAGTACTTC. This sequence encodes CASSLVGSTSQETQYF.

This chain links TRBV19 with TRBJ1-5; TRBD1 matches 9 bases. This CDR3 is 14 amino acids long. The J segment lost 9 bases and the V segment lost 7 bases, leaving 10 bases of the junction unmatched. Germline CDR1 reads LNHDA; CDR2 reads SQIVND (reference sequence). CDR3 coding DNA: TGTGCCAGTACCGCCGGGACAGGGAAGGGGCCCCAGCATTTT. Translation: CASTAGTGKGPQHF. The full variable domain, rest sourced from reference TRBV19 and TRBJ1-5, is DGGITQSPKYLFRKEGQNVTLSCEQNLNHDAMYWYRQDPGQGLRLIYYSQIVNDFQKGDIAEGYSVSREKKESFPLTVTSAQKNPTAFYLCASTAGTGKGPQHFGDGTRLSIL.

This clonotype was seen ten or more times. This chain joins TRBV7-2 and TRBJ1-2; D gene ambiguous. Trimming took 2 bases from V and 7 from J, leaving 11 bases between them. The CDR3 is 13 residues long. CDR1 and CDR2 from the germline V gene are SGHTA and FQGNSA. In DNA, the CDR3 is TGTGCCAGCAGCTTACGCCAGGTGGTTGGCTACACCTTC. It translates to CASSLRQVVGYTF.

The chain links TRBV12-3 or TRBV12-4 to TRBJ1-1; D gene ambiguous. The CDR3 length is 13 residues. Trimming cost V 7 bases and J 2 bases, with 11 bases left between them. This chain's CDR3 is CASIFSGNTEAFF. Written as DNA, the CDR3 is TGTGCCAGCATTTTCTCGGGTAACACTGAAGCTTTCTTT.

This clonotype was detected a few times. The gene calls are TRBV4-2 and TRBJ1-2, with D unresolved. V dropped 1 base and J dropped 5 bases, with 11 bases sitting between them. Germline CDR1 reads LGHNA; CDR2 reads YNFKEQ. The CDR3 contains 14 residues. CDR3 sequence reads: CASSQGTLGYGYTF. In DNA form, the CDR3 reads TGTGCCAGCAGCCAAGGGACTCTGGGATATGGCTACACCTTC.

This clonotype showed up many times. The CDR3 DNA is TGCGCCAGCAGTCAATGGGGGCCAGGGGGGGATCTAGCCAAAAACATTCAGTACTTC. It codes for CASSQWGPGGDLAKNIQYF. The V and J genes are TRBV23-1 and TRBJ2-4; TRBD1 or TRBD2 may be the D gene (7 bases each). TRBV23-1 is classed as an ORF, of uncertain function. Trimming cost V 1 base and J 0 bases, with 19 bases left between them. The CDR3 runs 19 residues.

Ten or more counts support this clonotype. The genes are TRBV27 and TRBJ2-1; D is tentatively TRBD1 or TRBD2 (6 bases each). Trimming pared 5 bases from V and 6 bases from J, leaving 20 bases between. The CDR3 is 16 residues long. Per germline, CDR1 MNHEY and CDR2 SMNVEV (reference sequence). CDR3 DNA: TGTGCCAGCAGTCGGTTCGGGGGCCTACTTACCAATGAGCAGTTCTTC. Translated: CASSRFGGLLTNEQFF.

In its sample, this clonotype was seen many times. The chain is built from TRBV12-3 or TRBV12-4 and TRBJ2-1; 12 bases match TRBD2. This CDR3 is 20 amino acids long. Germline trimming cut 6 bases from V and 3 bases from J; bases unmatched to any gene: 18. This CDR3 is CASRAKTSGGRIRNYNEQFF. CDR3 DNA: TGTGCCAGCAGAGCAAAGACTAGCGGGGGAAGAATTAGGAACTACAATGAGCAGTTCTTC.

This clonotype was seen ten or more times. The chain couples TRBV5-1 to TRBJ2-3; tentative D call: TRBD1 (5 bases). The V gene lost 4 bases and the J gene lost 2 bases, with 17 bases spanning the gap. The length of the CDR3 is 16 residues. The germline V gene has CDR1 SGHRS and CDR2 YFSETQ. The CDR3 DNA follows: TGCGCCAGCAGCCCCGGCGATGGGGCCCTCACAGATACGCAGTATTTT. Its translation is CASSPGDGALTDTQYF.

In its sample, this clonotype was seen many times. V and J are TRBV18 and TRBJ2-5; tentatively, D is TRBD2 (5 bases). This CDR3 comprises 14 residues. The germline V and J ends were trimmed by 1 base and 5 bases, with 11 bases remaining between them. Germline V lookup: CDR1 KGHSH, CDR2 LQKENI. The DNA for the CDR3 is TGTGCCAGCTCACCACTTCTAGCTGCGGAGACCCAGTACTTC. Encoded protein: CASSPLLAAETQYF.

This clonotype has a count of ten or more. The CDR3 region has the DNA TGTGCCAGCATTACGACAGGGGGCCTTGGCTACACCTTC. Encoded protein: CASITTGGLGYTF. The chain has TRBV12-3 or TRBV12-4 and TRBJ1-2; 10 bases fit TRBD1. This CDR3 comprises 13 residues. V lost 7 bases to trimming and J lost 7 bases; unmatched junction nucleotides: 6.

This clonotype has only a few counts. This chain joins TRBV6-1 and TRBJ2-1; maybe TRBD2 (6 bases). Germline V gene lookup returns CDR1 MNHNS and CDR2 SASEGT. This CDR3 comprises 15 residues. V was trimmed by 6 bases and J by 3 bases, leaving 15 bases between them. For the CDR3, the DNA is TGTGCCAGCAGCCAGCCAGGACTAAACTACAATGAGCAGTTCTTC. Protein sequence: CASSQPGLNYNEQFF.

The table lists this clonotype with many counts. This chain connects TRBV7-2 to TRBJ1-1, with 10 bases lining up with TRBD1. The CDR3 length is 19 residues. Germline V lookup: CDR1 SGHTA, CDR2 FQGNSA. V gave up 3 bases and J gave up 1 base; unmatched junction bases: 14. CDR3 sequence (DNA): TGTGCCAGCAGCTTCCGACAGGGGGCGATTTCTTACGGGAACACTGAAGCTTTCTTT. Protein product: CASSFRQGAISYGNTEAFF.

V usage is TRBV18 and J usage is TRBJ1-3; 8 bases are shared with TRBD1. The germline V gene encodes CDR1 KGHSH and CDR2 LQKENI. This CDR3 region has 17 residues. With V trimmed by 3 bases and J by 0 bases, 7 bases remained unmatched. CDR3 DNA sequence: TGTGCCAGCTCACCCACCGGACAGGGTACCTCTGGAAACACCATATATTTT. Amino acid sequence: CASSPTGQGTSGNTIYF.